This TCR beta chain was captured in a study of human CD8 memory T cell subsets. The CDR3 spans 16 residues. Germline CDR1 MNHEY, CDR2 SVGAGI. Notes on the study in general: Overlapping only minimally, the repertoires of stem-like memory and precursor exhausted T cells were largely separate from each other. There were indications from Chao1 estimates that stem-like memory T cells were more diverse than precursor exhausted T cells. The chains that were sequenced in this study were only T cell receptor beta chains.

Production of TCR beta libraries used UMI-labeled 5' RACE as the method. Reanalyzing the 5' RACE reads, TCRdb keeps one entry per CDR3 protein, without DNA. The sample holds around 5,000 distinct CDR3 sequences. Enriched by negative magnetic separation, total CD8+ T cells were obtained. By frequency, this clonotype registers medium-sized (0.01 to 0.1%). Its matching antigen is unknown. The chain uses TRBV6-5 and TRBJ2-1; TCRdb lists TRBD1, though no DNA is available to test this call. The sequenced sample consisted of CD8+ effector memory T cells (TEM) sorted from PBMCs. Subset meaning: effector memory CD8 T cells, CCR7- CD45RO+ CD95+. The receptor was derived from a human donor in good health. The CDR3 region is CASSYAPGQGMDEQFF.